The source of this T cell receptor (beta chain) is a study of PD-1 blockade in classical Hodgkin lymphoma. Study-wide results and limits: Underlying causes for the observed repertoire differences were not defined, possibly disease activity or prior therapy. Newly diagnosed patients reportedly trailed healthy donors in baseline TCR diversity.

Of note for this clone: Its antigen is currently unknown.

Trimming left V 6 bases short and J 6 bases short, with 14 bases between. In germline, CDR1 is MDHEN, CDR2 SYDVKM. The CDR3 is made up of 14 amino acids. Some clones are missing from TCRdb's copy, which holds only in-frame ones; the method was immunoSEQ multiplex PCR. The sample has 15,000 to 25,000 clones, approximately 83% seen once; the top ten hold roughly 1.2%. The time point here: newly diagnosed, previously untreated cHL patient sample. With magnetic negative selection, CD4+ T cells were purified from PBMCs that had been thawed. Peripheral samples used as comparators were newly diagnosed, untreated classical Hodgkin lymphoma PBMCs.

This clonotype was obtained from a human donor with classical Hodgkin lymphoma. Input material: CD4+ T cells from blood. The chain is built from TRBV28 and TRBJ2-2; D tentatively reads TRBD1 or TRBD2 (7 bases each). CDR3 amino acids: CASRRQGGAGELFF. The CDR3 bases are TGTGCCAGCAGGCGACAGGGAGGGGCCGGGGAGCTGTTTTTT.